This T cell receptor (beta chain) was identified during a study of T-cell reconstitution after alpha-beta-depleted transplantation in children. Preparation of the TCRbeta library used unique molecular identifiers. In TCRdb, the PCR reads were re-called with MiXCR into one record per CDR3 protein. The sample has roughly 190,000 distinct CDR3 sequences; 14% to 15% are singletons. Germline CDR1 and CDR2: SEHNR and FQNEAQ (reference sequence). J lost 0 bases, V lost 5 bases, and 4 bases had no gene match. This CDR3 contains 14 residues. Ten or more counts support this clonotype. The sample here was PBMCs from the stem cell graft donor, taken from the stem cell graft. The V and J genes are TRBV7-9 and TRBJ2-7; 7 nucleotides line up with TRBD1. The clonotype was recovered from a human donor who donated a stem cell graft to a child with acute lymphoblastic leukemia. The DNA for the CDR3 is TGTGCCAGCAGCCCGGGACAGAGCTCCTACGAGCAGTACTTC. Its protein is CASSPGQSSYEQYF.